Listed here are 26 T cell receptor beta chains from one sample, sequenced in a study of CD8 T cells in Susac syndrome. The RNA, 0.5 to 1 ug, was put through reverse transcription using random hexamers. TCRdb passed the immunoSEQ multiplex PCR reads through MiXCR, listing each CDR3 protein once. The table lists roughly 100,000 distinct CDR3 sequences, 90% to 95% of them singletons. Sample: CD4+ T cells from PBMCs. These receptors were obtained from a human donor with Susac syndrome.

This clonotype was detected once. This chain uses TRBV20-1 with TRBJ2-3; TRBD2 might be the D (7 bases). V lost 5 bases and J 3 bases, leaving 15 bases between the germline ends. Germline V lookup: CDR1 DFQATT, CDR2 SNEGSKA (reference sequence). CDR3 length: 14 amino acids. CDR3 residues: CSALPGGPTDTQYF. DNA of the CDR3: TGCAGTGCTCTCCCCGGGGGGCCAACAGATACGCAGTATTTT.

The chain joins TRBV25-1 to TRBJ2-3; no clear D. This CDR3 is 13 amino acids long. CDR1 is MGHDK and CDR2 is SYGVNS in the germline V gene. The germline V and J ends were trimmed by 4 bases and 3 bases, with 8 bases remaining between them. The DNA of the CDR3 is TGTGCCAGCAGTGGAGCTGGTACAGATACGCAGTATTTT. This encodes CASSGAGTDTQYF.

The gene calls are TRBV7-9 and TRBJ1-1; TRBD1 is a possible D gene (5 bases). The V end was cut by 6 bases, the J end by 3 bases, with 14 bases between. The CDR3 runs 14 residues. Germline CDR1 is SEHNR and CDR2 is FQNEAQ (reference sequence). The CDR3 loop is CASRSFDRYTEAFF. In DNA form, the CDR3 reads TGTGCCAGCAGATCGTTCGACAGATACACTGAAGCTTTCTTT. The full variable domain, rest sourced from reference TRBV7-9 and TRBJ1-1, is DTGVSQNPRHKITKRGQNVTFRCDPISEHNRLYWYRQTLGQGPEFLTYFQNEAQLEKSRLLSDRFSAERPKGSFSTLEIQRTEQGDSAMYLCASRSFDRYTEAFFGQGTRLTVV.

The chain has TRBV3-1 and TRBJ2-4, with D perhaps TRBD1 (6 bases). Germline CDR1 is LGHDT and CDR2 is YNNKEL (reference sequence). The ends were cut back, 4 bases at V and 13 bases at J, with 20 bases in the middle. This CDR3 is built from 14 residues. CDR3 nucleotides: TGTGCCAGCAGCCCGCGGACAGCTAAGGGGATCCAGTACTTC. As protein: CASSPRTAKGIQYF.

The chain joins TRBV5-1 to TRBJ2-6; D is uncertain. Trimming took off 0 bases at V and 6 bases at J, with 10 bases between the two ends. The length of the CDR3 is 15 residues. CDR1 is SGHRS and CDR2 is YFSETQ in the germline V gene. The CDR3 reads CASSLGARVANVLTF. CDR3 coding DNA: TGCGCCAGCAGCTTGGGAGCGCGTGTGGCCAACGTCCTGACTTTC.

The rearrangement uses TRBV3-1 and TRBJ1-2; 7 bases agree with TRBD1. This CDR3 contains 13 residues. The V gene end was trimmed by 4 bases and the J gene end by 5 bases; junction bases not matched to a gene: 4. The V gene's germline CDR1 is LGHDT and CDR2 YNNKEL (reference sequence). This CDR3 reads CASSRDSKYGYTF. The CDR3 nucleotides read TGTGCCAGCAGCCGGGACAGCAAATATGGCTACACCTTC.

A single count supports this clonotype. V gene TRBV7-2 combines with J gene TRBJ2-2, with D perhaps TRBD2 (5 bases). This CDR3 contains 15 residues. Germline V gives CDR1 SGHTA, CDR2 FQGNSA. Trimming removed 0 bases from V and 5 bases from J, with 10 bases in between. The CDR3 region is CASSLAALATGELFF. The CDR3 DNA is TGTGCCAGCAGCTTAGCTGCCCTAGCTACCGGGGAGCTGTTTTTT. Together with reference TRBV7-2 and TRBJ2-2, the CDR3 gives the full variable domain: GAGVSQSPSNKVTEKGKDVELRCDPISGHTALYWYRQSLGQGLEFLIYFQGNSAPDKSGLPSDRFSAERTGGSVSTLTIQRTQQEDSAVYLCASSLAALATGELFFGEGSRLTVL.

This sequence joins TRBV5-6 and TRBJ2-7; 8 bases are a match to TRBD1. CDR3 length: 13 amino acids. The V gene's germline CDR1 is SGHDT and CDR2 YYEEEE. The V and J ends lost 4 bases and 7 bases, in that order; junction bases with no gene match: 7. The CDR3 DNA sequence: TGTGCCAGCAGCCGCAGGGGGCCGGGGGAGCAGTACTTC. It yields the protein CASSRRGPGEQYF.

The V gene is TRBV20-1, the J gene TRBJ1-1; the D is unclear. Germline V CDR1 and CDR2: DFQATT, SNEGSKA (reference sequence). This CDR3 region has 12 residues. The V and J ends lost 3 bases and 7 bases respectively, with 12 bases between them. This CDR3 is CSARKPQNEAFF. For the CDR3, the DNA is TGCAGTGCTAGGAAGCCTCAGAATGAAGCTTTCTTT.

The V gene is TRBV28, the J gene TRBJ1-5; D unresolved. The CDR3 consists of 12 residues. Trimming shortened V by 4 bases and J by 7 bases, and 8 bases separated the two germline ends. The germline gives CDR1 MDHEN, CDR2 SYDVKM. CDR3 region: CASSYREQPQHF. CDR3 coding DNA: TGTGCCAGCAGTTACCGTGAACAGCCCCAGCATTTT.

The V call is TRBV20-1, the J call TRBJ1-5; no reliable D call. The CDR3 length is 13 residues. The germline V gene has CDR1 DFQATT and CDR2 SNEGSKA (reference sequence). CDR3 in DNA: TGCACCGTCTCGGCGGATAGCAATCAGCCCCAGCATTTT. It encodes CTVSADSNQPQHF.

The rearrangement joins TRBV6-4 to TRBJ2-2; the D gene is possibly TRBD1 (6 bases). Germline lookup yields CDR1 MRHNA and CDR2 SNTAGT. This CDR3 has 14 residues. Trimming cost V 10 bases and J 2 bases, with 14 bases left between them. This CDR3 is CANQDRNNTGELFF. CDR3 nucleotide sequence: TGTGCCAACCAGGACAGAAACAACACCGGGGAGCTGTTTTTT.

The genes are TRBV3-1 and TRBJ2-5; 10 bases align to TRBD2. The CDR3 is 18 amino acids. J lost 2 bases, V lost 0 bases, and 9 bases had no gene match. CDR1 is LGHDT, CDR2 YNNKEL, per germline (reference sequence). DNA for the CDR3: TGTGCCAGCAGCCAAGATCGACTAGCGGGTGACCCACAAGAGACCCAGTACTTC. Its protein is CASSQDRLAGDPQETQYF.

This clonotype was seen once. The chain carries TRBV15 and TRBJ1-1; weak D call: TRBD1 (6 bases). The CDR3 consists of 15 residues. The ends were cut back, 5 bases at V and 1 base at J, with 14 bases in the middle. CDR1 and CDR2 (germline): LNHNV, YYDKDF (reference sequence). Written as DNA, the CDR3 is TGTGCCACCAGCGGCCGGGCAGGGGCGAACACTGAAGCTTTCTTT. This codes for CATSGRAGANTEAFF.

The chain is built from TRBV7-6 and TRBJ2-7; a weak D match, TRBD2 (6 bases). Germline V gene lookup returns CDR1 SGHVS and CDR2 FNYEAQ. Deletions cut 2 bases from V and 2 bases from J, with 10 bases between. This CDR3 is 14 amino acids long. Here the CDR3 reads CASSLNGGTYEQYF. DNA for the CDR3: TGTGCCAGCAGCTTAAACGGGGGAACCTACGAGCAGTACTTC. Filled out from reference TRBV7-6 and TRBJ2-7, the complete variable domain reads GAGVSQSPRYKVTKRGQDVALRCDPISGHVSLYWYRQALGQGPEFLTYFNYEAQQDKSGLPNDRFSAERPEGSISTLTIQRTEQRDSAMYRCASSLNGGTYEQYFGPGTRLTVT.

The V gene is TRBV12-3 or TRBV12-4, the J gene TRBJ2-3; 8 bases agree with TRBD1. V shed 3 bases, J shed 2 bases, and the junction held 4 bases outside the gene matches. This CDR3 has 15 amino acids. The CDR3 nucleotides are TGTGCCAGCAGTTTTGCAGGGGGCCACACAGATACGCAGTATTTT. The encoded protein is CASSFAGGHTDTQYF.

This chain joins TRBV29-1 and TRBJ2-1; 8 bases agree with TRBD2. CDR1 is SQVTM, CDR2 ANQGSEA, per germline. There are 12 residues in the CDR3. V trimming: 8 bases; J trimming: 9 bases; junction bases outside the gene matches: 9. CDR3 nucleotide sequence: TGCAGCCTGGGGGTAGCGGGGCGTGAGCAGTTCTTC. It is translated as CSLGVAGREQFF.

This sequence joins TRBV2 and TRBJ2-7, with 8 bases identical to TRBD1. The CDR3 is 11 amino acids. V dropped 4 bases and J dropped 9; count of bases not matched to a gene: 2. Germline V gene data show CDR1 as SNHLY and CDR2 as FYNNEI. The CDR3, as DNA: TGTGCCAGCAGTGCTCAGGGGGCGCAGTACTTC. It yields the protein CASSAQGAQYF.

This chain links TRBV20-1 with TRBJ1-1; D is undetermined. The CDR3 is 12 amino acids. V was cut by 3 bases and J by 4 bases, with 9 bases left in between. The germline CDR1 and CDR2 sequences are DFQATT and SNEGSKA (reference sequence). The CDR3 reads CSAREGITEAFF. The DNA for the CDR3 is TGCAGTGCTAGGGAAGGGATCACTGAAGCTTTCTTT.

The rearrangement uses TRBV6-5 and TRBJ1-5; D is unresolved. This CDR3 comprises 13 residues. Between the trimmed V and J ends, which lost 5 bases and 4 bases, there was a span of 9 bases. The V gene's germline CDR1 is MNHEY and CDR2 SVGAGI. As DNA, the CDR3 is TGTGCCAGCAGTGCTGGATCAAATCAGCCCCAGCATTTT. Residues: CASSAGSNQPQHF.

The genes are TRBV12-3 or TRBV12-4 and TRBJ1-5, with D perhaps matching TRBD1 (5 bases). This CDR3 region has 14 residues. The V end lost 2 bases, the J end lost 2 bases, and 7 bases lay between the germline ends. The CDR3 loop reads CASSLRGRNQPQHF. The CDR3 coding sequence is TGTGCCAGCAGTTTAAGGGGTCGCAATCAGCCCCAGCATTTT.

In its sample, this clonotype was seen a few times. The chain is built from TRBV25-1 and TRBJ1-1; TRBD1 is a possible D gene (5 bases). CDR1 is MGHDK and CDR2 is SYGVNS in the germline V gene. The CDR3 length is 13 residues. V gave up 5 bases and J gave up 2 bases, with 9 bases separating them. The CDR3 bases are TGTGCCAGCAGTCGGGGGGGAAACACTGAAGCTTTCTTT. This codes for CASSRGGNTEAFF. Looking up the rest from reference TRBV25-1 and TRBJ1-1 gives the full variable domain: EADIYQTPRYLVIGTGKKITLECSQTMGHDKMYWYQQDPGMELHLIHYSYGVNSTEKGDLSSESTVSRIRTEHFPLTLESARPSHTSQYLCASSRGGNTEAFFGQGTRLTVV.

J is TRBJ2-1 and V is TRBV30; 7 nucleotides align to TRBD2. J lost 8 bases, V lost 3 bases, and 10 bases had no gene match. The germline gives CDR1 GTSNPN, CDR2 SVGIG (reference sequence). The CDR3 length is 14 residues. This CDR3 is CAWRGGAPGDEQFF. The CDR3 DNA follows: TGTGCCTGGAGGGGAGGGGCGCCGGGGGATGAGCAGTTCTTC.

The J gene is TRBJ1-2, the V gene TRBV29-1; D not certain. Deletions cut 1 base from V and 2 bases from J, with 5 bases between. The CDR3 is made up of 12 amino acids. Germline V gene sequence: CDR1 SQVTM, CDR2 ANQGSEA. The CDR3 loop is CSVEVRNYGYTF. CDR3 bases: TGCAGCGTTGAAGTGCGGAACTATGGCTACACCTTC.

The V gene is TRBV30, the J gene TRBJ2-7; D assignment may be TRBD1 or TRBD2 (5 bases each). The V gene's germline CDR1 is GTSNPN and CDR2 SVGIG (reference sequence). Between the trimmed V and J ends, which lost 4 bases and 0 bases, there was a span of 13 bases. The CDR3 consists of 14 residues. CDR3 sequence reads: CAWIPGPSSYEQYF. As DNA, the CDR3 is TGTGCCTGGATACCGGGACCGAGCTCCTACGAGCAGTACTTC.

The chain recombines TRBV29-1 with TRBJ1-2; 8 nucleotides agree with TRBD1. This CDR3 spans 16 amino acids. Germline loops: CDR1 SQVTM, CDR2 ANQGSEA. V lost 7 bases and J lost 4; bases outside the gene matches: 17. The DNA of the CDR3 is TGCAGCGCCGGGCTCGGGACAGGAAGTGAGGGCTATGGCTACACCTTC. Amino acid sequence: CSAGLGTGSEGYGYTF.